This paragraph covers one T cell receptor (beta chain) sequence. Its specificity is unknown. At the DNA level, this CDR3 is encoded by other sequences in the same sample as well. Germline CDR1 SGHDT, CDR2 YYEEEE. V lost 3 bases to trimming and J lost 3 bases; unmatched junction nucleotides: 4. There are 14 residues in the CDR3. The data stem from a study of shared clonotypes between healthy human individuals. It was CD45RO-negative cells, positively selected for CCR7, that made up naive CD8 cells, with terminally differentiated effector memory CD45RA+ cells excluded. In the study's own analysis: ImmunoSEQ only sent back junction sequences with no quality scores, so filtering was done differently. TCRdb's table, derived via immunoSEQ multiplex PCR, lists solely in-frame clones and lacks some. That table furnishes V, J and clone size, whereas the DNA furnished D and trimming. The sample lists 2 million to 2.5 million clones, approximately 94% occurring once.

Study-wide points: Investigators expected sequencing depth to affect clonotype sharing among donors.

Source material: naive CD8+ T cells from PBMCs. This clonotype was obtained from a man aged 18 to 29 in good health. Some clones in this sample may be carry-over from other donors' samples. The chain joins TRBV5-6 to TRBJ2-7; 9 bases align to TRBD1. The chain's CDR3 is CASSWGQGDYEQYF. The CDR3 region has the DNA TGTGCCAGCAGCTGGGGACAGGGTGACTACGAGCAGTACTTC.